A few counts support the clone carrying this TCR beta chain. The antigen remains undetermined. The data stem from a study of T cells after yellow fever vaccination. Study information: With SMART-Seq v4 Ultra Low Input, the fractions containing low cell numbers were prepared.

5'RACE template switching added a universal primer site and UMIs to TCR cDNA. TCRdb called the 5' RACE reads again in MiXCR, with one record for every CDR3 protein. Here the sample spans just under 600,000 distinct CDR3 sequences, roughly 13% being singletons. General study results and limits: The secondary response was weaker but peaked faster, day 5 versus 15. Subsequent to the booster, the majority of primary-vaccination clones reappeared (96% CD4, more than 70% CD8).

The source is a man younger than 45 who received the YFV17D yellow fever vaccine. Sequencing used PBMCs, obtained on the day of the yellow fever booster vaccination.

The CDR3 protein is CASGGGTPQYF. The CDR3 nucleotides read TGTGCCAGCGGAGGGGGGACTCCGCAGTATTTT. The V call is TRBV28, the J call TRBJ2-3; the D call may be TRBD1 or TRBD2 (6 bases each). Looked up from germline, CDR1 is MDHEN and CDR2 is SYDVKM. The V end lost 8 bases, the J end lost 10 bases, and 13 bases lay between the germline ends. This CDR3 spans 11 amino acids.